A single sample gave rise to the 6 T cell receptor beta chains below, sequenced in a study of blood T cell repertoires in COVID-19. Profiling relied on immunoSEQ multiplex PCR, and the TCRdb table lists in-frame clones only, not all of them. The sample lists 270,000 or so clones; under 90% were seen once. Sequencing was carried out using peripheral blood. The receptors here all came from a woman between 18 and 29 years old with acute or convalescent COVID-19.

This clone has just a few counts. The CDR3 nucleotides read TGTGCCAGCAGTTACGCGGGGCATAATGAGCAGTTCTTC. This sequence encodes CASSYAGHNEQFF. V and J are TRBV6-2 or TRBV6-3 and TRBJ2-1; possibly TRBD2 for D (6 bases). Trimming shortened V by 2 bases and J by 7 bases, and 9 bases separated the two germline ends. This CDR3 is built from 13 residues. Germline V gives CDR1 MNHEY, CDR2 SVGEGT.

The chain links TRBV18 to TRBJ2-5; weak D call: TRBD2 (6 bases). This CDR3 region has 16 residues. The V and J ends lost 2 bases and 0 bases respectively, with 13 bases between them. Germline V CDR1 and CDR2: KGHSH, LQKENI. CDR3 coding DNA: TGTGCCAGCTCACCAAGGCTAGCGTGGTACCAAGAGACCCAGTACTTC. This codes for CASSPRLAWYQETQYF.

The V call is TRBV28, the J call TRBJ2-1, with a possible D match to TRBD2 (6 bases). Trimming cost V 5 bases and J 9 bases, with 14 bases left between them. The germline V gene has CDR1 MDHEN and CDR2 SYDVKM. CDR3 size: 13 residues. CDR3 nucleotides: TGTGCCAGCAGTCAGACACTAGCAGGTGAGCAGTTCTTC. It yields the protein CASSQTLAGEQFF. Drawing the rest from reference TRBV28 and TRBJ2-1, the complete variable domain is DVKVTQSSRYLVKRTGEKVFLECVQDMDHENMFWYRQDPGLGLRLIYFSYDVKMKEKGDIPEGYSVSREKKERFSLILESASTNQTSMYLCASSQTLAGEQFFGPGTRLTVL.

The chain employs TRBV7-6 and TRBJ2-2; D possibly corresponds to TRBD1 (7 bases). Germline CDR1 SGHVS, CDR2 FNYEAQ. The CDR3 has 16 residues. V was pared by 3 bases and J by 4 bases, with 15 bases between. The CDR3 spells CASSFHQGGATGELFF. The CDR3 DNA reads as TGTGCCAGCAGCTTCCATCAGGGGGGCGCCACCGGGGAGCTGTTTTTT. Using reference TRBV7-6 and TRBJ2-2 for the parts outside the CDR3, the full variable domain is GAGVSQSPRYKVTKRGQDVALRCDPISGHVSLYWYRQALGQGPEFLTYFNYEAQQDKSGLPNDRFSAERPEGSISTLTIQRTEQRDSAMYRCASSFHQGGATGELFFGEGSRLTVL.

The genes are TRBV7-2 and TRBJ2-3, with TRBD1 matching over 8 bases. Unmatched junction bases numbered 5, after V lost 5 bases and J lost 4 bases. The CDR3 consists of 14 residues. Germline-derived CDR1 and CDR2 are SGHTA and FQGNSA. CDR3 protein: CASSAGQGADTQYF. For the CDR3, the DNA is TGTGCCAGCAGCGCCGGACAGGGTGCAGATACGCAGTATTTT.

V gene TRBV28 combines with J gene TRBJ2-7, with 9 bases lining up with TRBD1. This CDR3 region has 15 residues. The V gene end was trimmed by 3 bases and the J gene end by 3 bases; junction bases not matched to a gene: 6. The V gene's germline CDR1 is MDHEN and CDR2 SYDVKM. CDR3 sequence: CASSFPGQGIYEQYF. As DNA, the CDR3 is TGTGCCAGCAGTTTCCCGGGACAGGGAATCTACGAGCAGTACTTC.